Listed here are 17 T cell receptor beta chains from one sample, sequenced in a study of OX40 agonist ivuxolimab in advanced cancers. Sequencing used immunoSEQ multiplex PCR; TCRdb keeps in-frame clones, though not all of them. The sample comprises about 95,000 clones, roughly 91% of which are singletons, and roughly 2.6% rests with the top ten. Source: CD4+ or CD8+ T cells sorted from blood, taken in a trial of the OX40 agonist ivuxolimab. These receptors came from an adult with an advanced solid tumor such as melanoma, head and neck, liver or kidney cancer.

This clone was counted a single time. CDR3 DNA sequence: TGCGCCAGCAGCCAAGTGAACCTTAGGGACAGCAATGAGCAGTTCTTC. Its protein product is CASSQVNLRDSNEQFF. The chain is built from TRBV4-1 and TRBJ2-1; 7 bases match TRBD1. Germline lookup yields CDR1 MGHRA and CDR2 YSYEKL. J gave up 6 bases and V 1 base, and 9 bases lay outside the gene matches. The CDR3 runs to 16 residues.

CDR3 loop: CASSSKMVRDRYEAFF. In nucleotides, the CDR3 is TGTGCCAGCAGCTCCAAAATGGTCCGGGACAGATATGAAGCTTTCTTT. The chain combines TRBV5-8 with TRBJ1-1, with 7 bases identical to TRBD1. Germline trimming cut 3 bases from V and 7 bases from J; bases unmatched to any gene: 15. Germline V gene sequence: CDR1 SGHTS, CDR2 YDEGEE. CDR3 length: 16 residues.

The CDR3 nucleotides read TGTGCCAGCTCACCAGGGACAGGGGTAGCTTTCTTT. It codes for CASSPGTGVAFF. The gene calls are TRBV18 and TRBJ1-1; 10 nucleotides line up with TRBD1. CDR3 size: 12 residues. The V gene end was trimmed by 2 bases and the J gene end by 10 bases; junction bases not matched to a gene: 1. CDR1 KGHSH and CDR2 LQKENI come from the germline V gene.

The CDR3 sequence: CAWSVQGRTEAFF. The CDR3 region has the DNA TGTGCCTGGAGTGTGCAGGGGCGCACTGAAGCTTTCTTT. This chain joins TRBV30 and TRBJ1-1; possibly TRBD1 for D (6 bases). The CDR3 contains 13 residues. The V gene's germline CDR1 is GTSNPN and CDR2 SVGIG (reference sequence). Trimming stripped 0 bases from V and 4 bases from J, with 9 bases between. The variable domain in full, with the rest retrieved from reference TRBV30 and TRBJ1-1, is SQTIHQWPATLVQPVGSPLSLECTVEGTSNPNLYWYRQAAGRGLQLLFYSVGIGQISSEVPQNLSASRPQDRQFILSSKKLLLSDSGFYLCAWSVQGRTEAFFGQGTRLTVV.

The chain is built from TRBV14 and TRBJ2-2, with D perhaps matching TRBD1 or TRBD2 (5 bases each). The germline V and J ends were trimmed by 6 bases and 5 bases, with 13 bases remaining between them. This CDR3 spans 14 amino acids. CDR1 is SGHDN, CDR2 FVKESK, per germline. In DNA, the CDR3 is TGTGCCAGCAGAGGAAGGGGACGGACCGGGGAGCTGTTTTTT. The encoded protein is CASRGRGRTGELFF.

The J gene is TRBJ1-1, the V gene TRBV19; D not certain. Trimming pared 5 bases from V and 4 bases from J, leaving 17 bases between. This CDR3 comprises 15 residues. The germline V gene has CDR1 LNHDA and CDR2 SQIVND (reference sequence). CDR3 nucleotides: TGTGCCAGTAGTCCCCTTAGATCCCCGACCACTGAAGCTTTCTTT. Its translation: CASSPLRSPTTEAFF.

The V call is TRBV6-5, the J call TRBJ2-3, with D possibly matching TRBD2 (5 bases). The CDR3 loop spans 12 amino acids. The V gene lost 11 bases and the J gene lost 1 base, with 10 bases spanning the gap. The V gene's germline CDR1 is MNHEY and CDR2 SVGAGI. The CDR3 protein is CAVRDGTDTQYF. CDR3 DNA sequence: TGTGCCGTGAGGGATGGCACAGATACGCAGTATTTT.

The chain is built from TRBV25-1 and TRBJ1-2; D not certain. The ends were cut back, 2 bases at V and 4 bases at J, with 8 bases in the middle. CDR1 is MGHDK, CDR2 SYGVNS, per germline. This CDR3 is built from 13 residues. In DNA, the CDR3 is TGTGCCAGCAGTGAAGGCTTTCCCTATGGCTACACCTTC. It specifies CASSEGFPYGYTF.

This chain links TRBV5-1 with TRBJ1-1; the match to TRBD1 covers 10 bases. The V and J ends lost 4 bases and 3 bases, in that order; junction bases with no gene match: 3. Per the germline V gene, CDR1 is SGHRS and CDR2 is YFSETQ. This CDR3 has 14 residues. The CDR3 coding sequence is TGCGCCAGCAGCATGACAGGGGGCCACACTGAAGCTTTCTTT. Its protein product is CASSMTGGHTEAFF.

V usage is TRBV6-6 and J usage is TRBJ1-2, with D possibly matching TRBD1 (6 bases). Germline values: CDR1 MNHNY, CDR2 SVGAGI (reference sequence). Trimming removed 2 bases at V and 8 bases at J, with 15 bases between. The CDR3 covers 14 residues. DNA of the CDR3: TGTGCCAGCAGTTACGGCTGGGGGCCTAAAGGCTACACCTTC. It specifies CASSYGWGPKGYTF.

This clone was recorded a few times. The chain recombines TRBV7-2 with TRBJ1-1; no firm D call. Trimming cost V 2 bases and J 6 bases, with 10 bases left between them. The CDR3 length is 13 residues. Germline loops: CDR1 SGHTA, CDR2 FQGNSA. The CDR3 coding sequence is TGTGCCAGCAGCTTAAAAGAGCGGTCTGAAGCTTTCTTT. This sequence encodes CASSLKERSEAFF.

The chain recombines TRBV30 with TRBJ1-5; D not resolved. Germline V gene sequence: CDR1 GTSNPN, CDR2 SVGIG (reference sequence). Trimming cost V 2 bases and J 2 bases, with 7 bases left between them. CDR3 length: 13 residues. The CDR3 sequence: CAWSLAGNQPQHF. DNA for the CDR3: TGTGCCTGGAGTCTCGCTGGCAATCAGCCCCAGCATTTT.

This clone has just one count. The V gene is TRBV6-5, the J gene TRBJ2-1; no definite D call. Germline CDR1 MNHEY, CDR2 SVGAGI. The CDR3 consists of 14 residues. Trimming stripped 8 bases from V and 9 bases from J, with 20 bases between. Here the CDR3 DNA reads TGTGCCAGCTCATCCCCGACGGCGGCGCCTGAGCAGTTCTTC. Protein: CASSSPTAAPEQFF.

The CDR3 DNA follows: TGTGCCACCAGGACTAGCGACCTCTCCTACGAGCAGTACTTC. This sequence encodes CATRTSDLSYEQYF. The rearrangement uses TRBV10-3 and TRBJ2-7; 9 bases are a match to TRBD2. V trimming: 10 bases; J trimming: 0 bases; junction bases outside the gene matches: 7. The CDR3 has 14 amino acids. The germline CDR1 and CDR2 sequences are ENHRY and SYGVKD.

The rearrangement uses TRBV28 and TRBJ1-1; TRBD1 agrees at 8 bases. From germline, CDR1 is MDHEN and CDR2 SYDVKM. The junction had 15 bases not matched to a gene; V was cut back by 9 bases and J by 3 bases. The CDR3 runs 16 residues. CDR3 amino acids: CASPPSAGGADTEAFF. The CDR3 nucleotides are TGTGCCAGTCCCCCCAGTGCAGGGGGCGCCGACACTGAAGCTTTCTTT.

This chain joins TRBV27 and TRBJ2-2, with TRBD2 matching over 10 bases. The junction had 4 bases not matched to a gene; V was cut back by 5 bases and J by 7 bases. This CDR3 region has 14 residues. The V gene's germline CDR1 is MNHEY and CDR2 SMNVEV (reference sequence). CDR3 sequence (DNA): TGTGCCAGCAGTCTAGCGGGAGCTAACGGGGAGCTGTTTTTT. Amino acid sequence: CASSLAGANGELFF.

This chain's CDR3 is CASSEGKGSYNEQFF. DNA of the CDR3: TGTGCCAGCAGTGAAGGGAAGGGCTCCTACAATGAGCAGTTCTTC. This sequence joins TRBV6-1 and TRBJ2-1, with D hard to call. This CDR3 has 15 residues. V was clipped by 1 base and J by 0 bases, with 7 bases between them. Germline values: CDR1 MNHNS, CDR2 SASEGT.